Below are 26 T cell receptor beta chains sequenced from a single sample in a study of blood T cell repertoires in COVID-19 (dated by TCRdb to the early 2020s). Library preparation was by the immunoSEQ multiplex PCR assay. Entries here come from immuneACCESS through TCRdb and include only in-frame sequences with V and J called. Some clones fail to appear in such tables; in the studies checked, an unresolved V gene covers under half of the shortfall, and the cause of the remainder is unknown. Here the sample has approximately 94,000 clones; just over 90% occur a single time. The top ten hold 3% to 4.5% of the sample. Source material: peripheral blood. The source of these receptors is a woman in her forties or fifties in a cohort sampled during active COVID-19.

This clone was seen once. The chain has TRBV11-1 and TRBJ2-1, with TRBD1 matching over 8 bases. The junction had 8 bases not matched to a gene; V was cut back by 6 bases and J by 10 bases. The CDR3 consists of 13 residues. In germline, CDR1 is SGHAT, CDR2 FQDESV (reference sequence). The CDR3 DNA reads as TGTGCCAGCAGTCCTGGACAGGGAAAGGAGCAGTTCTTC. It translates to CASSPGQGKEQFF.

This chain links TRBV19 with TRBJ2-1; 13 positions agree with TRBD2. V was clipped by 4 bases and J by 7 bases; unmatched bases: 7. The CDR3 consists of 16 residues. Germline V lookup: CDR1 LNHDA, CDR2 SQIVND (reference sequence). CDR3 residues: CASSRTSGSPRNEQFF. The CDR3 DNA reads as TGTGCCAGTAGTAGGACTAGCGGGAGCCCACGGAATGAGCAGTTCTTC.

The chain recombines TRBV19 with TRBJ1-6; 9 bases agree with TRBD1. This CDR3 spans 17 amino acids. Germline-derived CDR1 and CDR2 are LNHDA and SQIVND (reference sequence). V gave up 9 bases and J gave up 0 bases; unmatched junction bases: 9. CDR3 sequence: CASNRDRDVSYNSPLHF. DNA for the CDR3: TGTGCCAGCAATCGGGACAGGGACGTCTCCTATAATTCACCCCTCCACTTT.

The CDR3 region is CARPGGQETQYF. CDR3 nucleotides: TGTGCCCGGCCGGGGGGCCAAGAGACCCAGTACTTC. This rearrangement joins TRBV30 to TRBJ2-5; 7 nucleotides align to TRBD2. CDR1 GTSNPN and CDR2 SVGIG come from the germline V gene (reference sequence). There are 12 residues in the CDR3. Trimming cost V 8 bases and J 1 base; bases outside gene matches: 4.

J is TRBJ2-7 and V is TRBV15, with a possible D match to TRBD1 (5 bases). Germline V gene lookup returns CDR1 LNHNV and CDR2 YYDKDF (reference sequence). This CDR3 is 12 amino acids long. V was trimmed by 2 bases and J by 4 bases, leaving 6 bases between them. DNA for the CDR3: TGTGCCACCAGCAGACAGGGTTACGAGCAGTACTTC. Translation gives CATSRQGYEQYF.

The chain uses TRBV18 and TRBJ1-1, with D unclear. Trimming shortened V by 4 bases and J by 1 base, and 7 bases separated the two germline ends. The CDR3 length is 13 residues. Germline V gene data show CDR1 as KGHSH and CDR2 as LQKENI. The CDR3 DNA reads TGTGCCAGCTCACTGGGCTGGAACACTGAAGCTTTCTTT. Translation: CASSLGWNTEAFF.

The rearrangement uses TRBV7-3 and TRBJ1-1; weak D call: TRBD1 (6 bases). The CDR3 is 16 amino acids. Germline V gene lookup returns CDR1 SGHTA and CDR2 FQGTGA. The ends were cut back, 5 bases at V and 3 bases at J, with 19 bases in the middle. DNA for the CDR3: TGTGCCAGCAGCCCCGCGGGGGCTGGATATTACACTGAAGCTTTCTTT. Translated, it gives CASSPAGAGYYTEAFF. The full variable domain, with the rest looked up from reference TRBV7-3 and TRBJ1-1, is GAGVSQTPSNKVTEKGKYVELRCDPISGHTALYWYRQSLGQGPEFLIYFQGTGAADDSGLPNDRFFAVRPEGSVSTLKIQRTERGDSAVYLCASSPAGAGYYTEAFFGQGTRLTVV.

The J gene is TRBJ2-7, the V gene TRBV9; 12 bases line up with TRBD1. The CDR3 runs to 15 residues. Losses at the gene ends were 4 bases for V and 6 bases for J; bases not matched to a gene: 8. In germline, CDR1 is SGDLS, CDR2 YYNGEE. CDR3 bases: TGTGCCAGCAGCTTAAGGGACAGGGGGCCTCTCGAGCAGTACTTC. Translation: CASSLRDRGPLEQYF.

The chain couples TRBV11-2 to TRBJ2-7; 10 bases agree with TRBD2. The germline V gene encodes CDR1 SGHAT and CDR2 FQNNGV. V was pared by 11 bases and J by 4 bases, with 14 bases of the junction left unmatched. There are 15 residues in the CDR3. The CDR3 spells CAGLSGGPFDYEQYF. In DNA, the CDR3 is TGTGCCGGCCTTAGCGGGGGGCCTTTTGATTACGAGCAGTACTTC.

This clone was seen just once. Other nucleotide sequences in the sample specify the same CDR3. The chain couples TRBV9 to TRBJ1-1, with D perhaps matching TRBD1 (5 bases). The germline V gene encodes CDR1 SGDLS and CDR2 YYNGEE. V dropped 0 bases and J dropped 3 bases, with 6 bases sitting between them. This CDR3 has 13 amino acids. CDR3 in DNA: TGTGCCAGCAGCGTAGGGGGGGACACTGAAGCTTTCTTT. Encoded protein: CASSVGGDTEAFF.

The rearrangement links TRBV19 to TRBJ1-6; TRBD1 aligns across 10 bases. Germline lookup yields CDR1 LNHDA and CDR2 SQIVND (reference sequence). V trimming: 4 bases; J trimming: 7 bases; junction bases outside the gene matches: 10. The CDR3 loop spans 17 amino acids. CDR3 nucleotide sequence: TGTGCCAGTAGTAAAGCGACAGGGGGCCTTGGGAATTCACCCCTCCACTTT. It specifies CASSKATGGLGNSPLHF. Drawing the rest from reference TRBV19 and TRBJ1-6, the complete variable domain is DGGITQSPKYLFRKEGQNVTLSCEQNLNHDAMYWYRQDPGQGLRLIYYSQIVNDFQKGDIAEGYSVSREKKESFPLTVTSAQKNPTAFYLCASSKATGGLGNSPLHFGNGTRLTVT.

The chain couples TRBV5-4 to TRBJ1-1; no firm D call. Germline values: CDR1 SGHNT, CDR2 YYREEE (reference sequence). The CDR3 consists of 13 residues. V was shortened by 4 bases and J by 2 bases, with 9 bases between the two germline ends. CDR3 sequence reads: CASSPTGNTEAFF. The CDR3 DNA reads as TGTGCCAGCAGCCCCACGGGAAACACTGAAGCTTTCTTT.

This clone has only one observation. The CDR3 DNA sequence: TGTGCCAGCAGCAATTCCCCGGGTATCGACTACGAGCAGTACTTC. Translated, it gives CASSNSPGIDYEQYF. The chain carries TRBV21-1 and TRBJ2-7; the DNA was not compared with TRBD2, the D call given in the table. TRBV21-1 is a recognized pseudogene. CDR3 length: 15 residues.

The J gene is TRBJ2-1, the V gene TRBV30; 8 nucleotides agree with TRBD2. CDR1 and CDR2 from the germline V gene are GTSNPN and SVGIG (reference sequence). V trimming: 4 bases; J trimming: 5 bases; junction bases outside the gene matches: 10. CDR3 size: 15 residues. The CDR3 DNA reads TGTGCCTGGACCCCCTGGGCGGGGGGCGACAATGAGCAGTTCTTC. Encoded protein: CAWTPWAGGDNEQFF.

This chain connects TRBV18 to TRBJ2-5; D not certain. Germline loops: CDR1 KGHSH, CDR2 LQKENI. V was clipped by 6 bases and J by 5 bases, with 13 bases between them. The CDR3 loop spans 13 amino acids. The CDR3 nucleotides are TGTGCCAGCTCCTCCCTTCGGGTGGAGACCCAGTACTTC. Translated: CASSSLRVETQYF.

The chain joins TRBV5-4 to TRBJ1-2, with D possibly matching TRBD1 (6 bases). The germline CDR1 and CDR2 sequences are SGHNT and YYREEE (reference sequence). The CDR3 spans 15 residues. Trimming shortened V by 4 bases and J by 2 bases, and 15 bases separated the two germline ends. CDR3 residues: CASSPTGSTNYGYTF. As DNA, the CDR3 is TGTGCCAGCAGCCCCACAGGGAGCACAAACTATGGCTACACCTTC.

This clone showed up just once. The chain recombines TRBV11-3 with TRBJ1-4; 10 positions match TRBD1. Per the germline V gene, CDR1 is SGHNT and CDR2 is YENEEA. The CDR3 covers 17 residues. Trimming removed 4 bases from V and 7 bases from J; junction bases left unmatched: 12. CDR3 nucleotides: TGTGCCAGCAGCTCCTGGACAGGGGGAGAAGGTAGTGAAAAACTGTTTTTT. It encodes CASSSWTGGEGSEKLFF.

This clone was found once. V usage is TRBV19 and J usage is TRBJ2-1, with D perhaps TRBD2 (6 bases). CDR1 is LNHDA and CDR2 is SQIVND in the germline V gene (reference sequence). This CDR3 spans 17 amino acids. The ends were cut back, 6 bases at V and 3 bases at J, with 21 bases in the middle. Here the CDR3 DNA reads TGTGCCAGTAGGGGTAGCTCCTTCGGGAGTCACTACAATGAGCAGTTCTTC. This gives the protein CASRGSSFGSHYNEQFF. Variable domain in full (rest from reference TRBV19 and TRBJ2-1): DGGITQSPKYLFRKEGQNVTLSCEQNLNHDAMYWYRQDPGQGLRLIYYSQIVNDFQKGDIAEGYSVSREKKESFPLTVTSAQKNPTAFYLCASRGSSFGSHYNEQFFGPGTRLTVL.

The V gene is TRBV10-3, the J gene TRBJ1-2, with D possibly TRBD1 on 6 matching bases. This CDR3 spans 13 amino acids. Germline lookup yields CDR1 ENHRY and CDR2 SYGVKD. V shed 5 bases and J shed 4 bases, with 11 bases lying between them. The CDR3 DNA reads TGTGCCATCAGTTCCAGGGGAATCTATGGCTACACCTTC. It specifies CAISSRGIYGYTF.

This chain joins TRBV19 and TRBJ2-1; 7 bases align to TRBD2. The CDR3 covers 18 residues. The J segment lost 0 bases and the V segment lost 2 bases, leaving 10 bases of the junction unmatched. The germline gives CDR1 LNHDA, CDR2 SQIVND (reference sequence). CDR3 sequence reads: CASSIRLGGGDSYNEQFF. The CDR3 nucleotides are TGTGCCAGTAGTATAAGGCTAGGTGGGGGGGACTCCTACAATGAGCAGTTCTTC.

The chain employs TRBV11-3 and TRBJ2-1, with D maybe TRBD2 (7 bases). CDR1 is SGHNT, CDR2 YENEEA, per germline. Trimming stripped 0 bases from V and 5 bases from J, with 20 bases between. The length of the CDR3 is 18 residues. Written as DNA, the CDR3 is TGTGCCAGCAGCTTAGATCTTTGGCGGGGGCCCCAGAACAATGAGCAGTTCTTC. It yields the protein CASSLDLWRGPQNNEQFF.

The rearrangement links TRBV4-1 to TRBJ2-3, with no clear D. The CDR3 totals 13 residues. V lost 0 bases and J 2 bases, leaving 3 bases between the germline ends. Looked up from germline, CDR1 is MGHRA and CDR2 is YSYEKL. This CDR3 reads CASSQDYTDTQYF. The CDR3 nucleotides are TGCGCCAGCAGCCAAGACTACACAGATACGCAGTATTTT.

The gene calls are TRBV4-1 and TRBJ2-2; 7 positions agree with TRBD1. CDR3 length equals 17 residues. The V segment lost 5 bases and the J segment 4 bases; nucleotides outside the gene matches: 13. CDR1 and CDR2 from the germline V gene are MGHRA and YSYEKL. This CDR3 reads CASSVQPTGPITGELFF. The CDR3 DNA sequence: TGCGCCAGCAGCGTCCAACCGACAGGGCCGATCACCGGGGAGCTGTTTTTT.

V gene TRBV19 combines with J gene TRBJ1-1; 9 positions agree with TRBD1. Germline V lookup: CDR1 LNHDA, CDR2 SQIVND (reference sequence). CDR3 size: 13 residues. Germline trimming cut 8 bases from V and 3 bases from J; bases unmatched to any gene: 4. CDR3 in DNA: TGTGCCAGTGGGACAGGGAGGGACACTGAAGCTTTCTTT. Translation gives CASGTGRDTEAFF.

The rearrangement uses TRBV18 and TRBJ2-5; TRBD2 matches 8 bases. The V segment lost 3 bases and the J segment 1 base; nucleotides outside the gene matches: 7. This CDR3 spans 16 amino acids. The germline CDR1 and CDR2 sequences are KGHSH and LQKENI. In DNA form, the CDR3 reads TGTGCCAGCTCACCCCTAACTAGCGGACCCCAAGAGACCCAGTACTTC. It encodes CASSPLTSGPQETQYF.

The V call is TRBV21-1, the J call TRBJ1-2; the D call in the table, TRBD1, was not verified against the DNA. TRBV21-1 represents a pseudogene. There are 22 residues in the CDR3. This chain's CDR3 is CASRHNHKPGGFGSTGPGGYTF. CDR3 sequence (DNA): TGTGCCAGCAGGCACAACCACAAACCAGGGGGATTTGGCTCTACAGGCCCAGGTGGCTACACCTTC.